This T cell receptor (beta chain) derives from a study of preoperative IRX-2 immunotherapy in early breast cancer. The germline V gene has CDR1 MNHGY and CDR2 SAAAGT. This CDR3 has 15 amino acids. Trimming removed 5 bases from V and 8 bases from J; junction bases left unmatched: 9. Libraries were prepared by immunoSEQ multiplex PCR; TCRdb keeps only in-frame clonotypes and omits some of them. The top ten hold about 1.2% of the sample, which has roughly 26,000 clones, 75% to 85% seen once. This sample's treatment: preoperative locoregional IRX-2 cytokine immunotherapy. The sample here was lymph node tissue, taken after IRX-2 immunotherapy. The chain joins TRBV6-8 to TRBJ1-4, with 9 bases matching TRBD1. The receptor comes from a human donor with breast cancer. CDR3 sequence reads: CASSEMTGGREKLFF. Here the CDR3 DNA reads TGTGCCAGCAGTGAGATGACAGGGGGACGCGAAAAACTGTTTTTT.